The T cell receptor (beta chain) described here comes from a study of blood T cell repertoires in COVID-19. Assay used: immunoSEQ multiplex PCR; TCRdb lists only in-frame clones, some missing. The table shows 40,000 to 50,000 clones, with 87% occurring only once. The CDR3 totals 13 residues. The germline gives CDR1 SGHVS, CDR2 FQNEAQ. The V end lost 5 bases, the J end lost 2 bases, and 7 bases lay between the germline ends. The source material was peripheral blood. The origin of this receptor is a man in his sixties with acute or convalescent COVID-19. The rearrangement uses TRBV7-8 and TRBJ1-5, with TRBD1 as a possible D gene (5 bases). CDR3 amino acids: CASSPGGNQPQHF. For the CDR3, the DNA is TGTGCCAGCAGCCCGGGGGGCAATCAGCCCCAGCATTTT.